The 27 T cell receptor beta chains reported below all come from one sample, sequenced in a study of cytomegalovirus exposure and HLA in healthy donors. The PCR made use of 60 Vbeta and 13 Jbeta primers. Only in-frame clones appear in the TCRdb table, and some are missing; sequencing was by immunoSEQ multiplex PCR. The sample lists more than 95,000 clones; around four fifths were seen once. The sequencing sample was made of PBMCs. The receptor set was obtained from a man aged 18-30 years in good health and CMV-seropositive.

V is TRBV18 and J is TRBJ2-3; 9 bases align to TRBD2. Germline trimming cut 2 bases from V and 1 base from J; bases unmatched to any gene: 4. CDR1 is KGHSH and CDR2 is LQKENI in the germline V gene. The CDR3 spans 16 residues. CDR3 sequence (DNA): TGTGCCAGCTCACCAGTTAGCGGGGGACGCACAGATACGCAGTATTTT. Protein: CASSPVSGGRTDTQYF.

This chain connects TRBV7-9 to TRBJ2-7; a possible D gene is TRBD2 (7 bases). This CDR3 region has 12 residues. V gave up 5 bases and J gave up 9 bases, with 14 bases separating them. Germline V gives CDR1 SEHNR, CDR2 FQNEAQ (reference sequence). CDR3 DNA: TGTGCCAGCAGCCTGGGGGGGGGCGCGCAGTACTTC. This translates into CASSLGGGAQYF.

V and J are TRBV5-1 and TRBJ1-2; 7 bases match TRBD1. The CDR3 totals 14 residues. With V trimmed by 7 bases and J by 2 bases, 8 bases remained unmatched. Germline V gene lookup returns CDR1 SGHRS and CDR2 YFSETQ. The CDR3 DNA is TGCGCCAGCGGGCAAGGGGGCGGGAACTATGGCTACACCTTC. This codes for CASGQGGGNYGYTF.

V is TRBV28 and J is TRBJ1-1; D unclear. Trimming left V 6 bases short and J 0 bases short, with 14 bases between. Germline assignment: CDR1 MDHEN and CDR2 SYDVKM. This CDR3 has 15 residues. The CDR3 region is CASRVGGSLNTEAFF. DNA for the CDR3: TGTGCCAGCAGAGTTGGAGGGTCTTTGAACACTGAAGCTTTCTTT.

V usage is TRBV7-8 and J usage is TRBJ2-7; D may be TRBD2 (5 bases). The germline CDR1 and CDR2 sequences are SGHVS and FQNEAQ. CDR3 length: 14 amino acids. With 4 bases removed from V and 2 bases from J, the gap between germline ends came to 12 bases. CDR3 DNA sequence: TGTGCCAGCAGCTCCCGACGGGGAGCCTACGAGCAGTACTTC. It translates to CASSSRRGAYEQYF.

The rearrangement uses TRBV28 and TRBJ2-5, with D possibly being TRBD2 (5 bases). Trimming cost V 4 bases and J 2 bases, with 23 bases left between them. Germline CDR1 is MDHEN and CDR2 is SYDVKM. The CDR3 is made up of 18 amino acids. The CDR3 DNA is TGTGCCAGCAGTTCGCAGGACTGGAATTGGGGTATACAAGAGACCCAGTACTTC. It yields the protein CASSSQDWNWGIQETQYF.

The genes are TRBV5-1 and TRBJ2-2, with TRBD2 as a possible D gene (6 bases). Trimming removed 4 bases at V and 6 bases at J, with 13 bases between. The germline V gene encodes CDR1 SGHRS and CDR2 YFSETQ. CDR3 size: 14 residues. The CDR3 sequence: CASSPPGRPGELFF. The DNA of the CDR3 is TGCGCCAGCAGCCCCCCGGGGAGGCCCGGGGAGCTGTTTTTT. Full variable domain (outside the CDR3, taken from reference TRBV5-1 and TRBJ2-2): KAGVTQTPRYLIKTRGQQVTLSCSPISGHRSVSWYQQTPGQGLQFLFEYFSETQRNKGNFPGRFSGRQFSNSRSEMNVSTLELGDSALYLCASSPPGRPGELFFGEGSRLTVL.

This rearrangement joins TRBV5-6 to TRBJ1-2; D remains unclear. Trimming took off 0 bases at V and 4 bases at J, with 7 bases between the two ends. The CDR3 runs to 13 residues. Looked up from germline, CDR1 is SGHDT and CDR2 is YYEEEE. The DNA for the CDR3 is TGTGCCAGCAGCTTGGACAGCCTCTATGGCTACACCTTC. It specifies CASSLDSLYGYTF.

The sample holds one count of this clone. This sample includes further DNA sequences coding for the same CDR3. The V gene is TRBV4-1, the J gene TRBJ1-2; D not resolved. Trimming removed 2 bases from V and 0 bases from J, with 7 bases in between. Germline V CDR1 and CDR2: MGHRA, YSYEKL. The length of the CDR3 is 14 residues. CDR3: CASSQPGTNYGYTF. CDR3 DNA: TGCGCCAGCAGCCAACCCGGGACTAACTATGGCTACACCTTC.

This chain uses TRBV6-1 with TRBJ2-1, with 12 positions matching TRBD2. The CDR3 runs 16 residues. After removal of 3 bases from V and 7 bases from J, the junction contained 7 bases not matched to a gene. Germline CDR1 is MNHNS and CDR2 is SASEGT. Written as DNA, the CDR3 is TGTGCCAGCAGTGACCTAGCGGGGGGGGGAAGAAATGAGCAGTTCTTC. Translation: CASSDLAGGGRNEQFF.

This clone was counted once. This sequence joins TRBV4-2 and TRBJ2-7, with 8 bases lining up with TRBD2. Germline CDR1 is LGHNA and CDR2 is YNFKEQ. This CDR3 contains 15 residues. V dropped 1 base and J dropped 2; count of bases not matched to a gene: 4. The CDR3 coding sequence is TGTGCCAGCAGCCAAGGTCCCGGGGGGGCCTACGAGCAGTACTTC. Encoded protein: CASSQGPGGAYEQYF.

The rearrangement links TRBV5-5 to TRBJ1-3; D gene ambiguous. V was clipped by 4 bases and J by 0 bases, with 11 bases between them. The germline gives CDR1 SGHKS, CDR2 YYEKEE (reference sequence). This CDR3 is 15 amino acids long. The CDR3 DNA reads as TGTGCCAGCAGCCAGGACTGGGTCTCTGGAAACACCATATATTTT. Translating it yields CASSQDWVSGNTIYF.

This clone was detected only a few times. Here the CDR3 reads CASSFNGGADTQYF. CDR3 DNA sequence: TGTGCCAGCAGTTTTAACGGGGGGGCAGATACGCAGTATTTT. The rearrangement joins TRBV28 to TRBJ2-3; 8 nucleotides agree with TRBD2. The V gene end was trimmed by 3 bases and the J gene end by 4 bases; junction bases not matched to a gene: 3. There are 14 residues in the CDR3. Germline V CDR1 and CDR2: MDHEN, SYDVKM.

V gene TRBV30 combines with J gene TRBJ2-5; D may be TRBD1 (5 bases). The CDR3 totals 14 residues. V gave up 1 base and J gave up 1 base, with 10 bases separating them. CDR1 and CDR2 from the germline V gene are GTSNPN and SVGIG (reference sequence). CDR3 protein: CAWSGGHSQETQYF. CDR3 coding DNA: TGTGCCTGGAGTGGGGGCCACAGCCAAGAGACCCAGTACTTC.

The sample holds a few counts of this clone. V and J are TRBV10-1 and TRBJ1-6, with D possibly being TRBD1 (5 bases). CDR3 length equals 14 residues. Germline-derived CDR1 and CDR2 are WNHNN and SYGVQD (reference sequence). With 3 bases removed from V and 7 bases from J, the gap between germline ends came to 10 bases. The CDR3 DNA reads as TGCGCCAGCAGTGAAACAGGTGGGAATTCACCCCTCCACTTT. It encodes CASSETGGNSPLHF.

This clone was recorded a few times. The rearrangement links TRBV4-1 to TRBJ1-1, with 7 bases that match TRBD1. This CDR3 has 15 residues. The germline CDR1 and CDR2 sequences are MGHRA and YSYEKL. V was pared by 0 bases and J by 1 base, with 2 bases of the junction left unmatched. CDR3 amino acids: CASSQEKGANTEAFF. In nucleotides, the CDR3 is TGCGCCAGCAGCCAAGAAAAGGGGGCGAACACTGAAGCTTTCTTT.

The genes are TRBV30 and TRBJ2-2, with D possibly being TRBD1 (6 bases). CDR1 is GTSNPN and CDR2 is SVGIG in the germline V gene (reference sequence). The CDR3 extends over 15 amino acids. V gave up 2 bases and J gave up 4 bases, with 14 bases separating them. CDR3 protein: CAWSTGHDSTGELFF. The CDR3 DNA follows: TGTGCCTGGAGTACAGGGCATGATAGCACCGGGGAGCTGTTTTTT.

The gene calls are TRBV14 and TRBJ2-7; TRBD1 matches 8 bases. The V and J ends lost 5 bases and 2 bases, in that order; junction bases with no gene match: 2. The CDR3 runs 13 residues. The germline CDR1 and CDR2 sequences are SGHDN and FVKESK. CDR3 sequence (DNA): TGTGCCAGCAGCACGGACAGGGCCTACGAGCAGTACTTC. Translated: CASSTDRAYEQYF.

This clone was seen a few times. The chain couples TRBV7-8 to TRBJ2-7, with 13 bases matching TRBD2. Germline V lookup: CDR1 SGHVS, CDR2 FQNEAQ. The V and J ends lost 4 bases and 3 bases, in that order; junction bases with no gene match: 6. The CDR3 consists of 16 residues. CDR3 coding DNA: TGTGCCAGCAGCTCTAGCGGACTAGCGGGGGTCTACGAGCAGTACTTC. Protein: CASSSSGLAGVYEQYF.

This clone was counted a single time. V gene TRBV27 combines with J gene TRBJ2-3; weak D call: TRBD1 (6 bases). Trimming left V 3 bases short and J 2 bases short, with 9 bases between. The CDR3 extends over 14 amino acids. Germline V gene sequence: CDR1 MNHEY, CDR2 SMNVEV (reference sequence). CDR3 DNA sequence: TGTGCCAGCAGTTTCACAGGGTACACAGATACGCAGTATTTT. It is translated as CASSFTGYTDTQYF.

The chain recombines TRBV11-2 with TRBJ2-3; 12 bases match TRBD2. The CDR3 is 16 amino acids. V lost 2 bases, J lost 5 bases, and 5 bases stayed unmatched. CDR1 is SGHAT and CDR2 is FQNNGV in the germline V gene. The DNA of the CDR3 is TGTGCCAGCAGCTTACTAGCGGGGGGGGGTGGAGATACGCAGTATTTT. This gives the protein CASSLLAGGGGDTQYF.

The V gene is TRBV27, the J gene TRBJ1-5; D remains ambiguous. Germline CDR1 MNHEY, CDR2 SMNVEV (reference sequence). This CDR3 region has 14 residues. V was clipped by 3 bases and J by 6 bases, with 12 bases between them. The DNA of the CDR3 is TGTGCCAGCAGTTTGGGCGGGGATGGTCAGCCCCAGCATTTT. Amino acids: CASSLGGDGQPQHF.

The rearrangement joins TRBV9 to TRBJ2-5; possible D gene TRBD2, 6 bases. With 0 bases removed from V and 5 bases from J, the gap between germline ends came to 14 bases. The CDR3 runs 15 residues. Germline-derived CDR1 and CDR2 are SGDLS and YYNGEE. CDR3: CASSVDPSVGETQYF. The DNA of the CDR3 is TGTGCCAGCAGCGTAGACCCTAGCGTCGGGGAGACCCAGTACTTC. The entire variable domain, with the rest obtained from reference TRBV9 and TRBJ2-5, is as follows: DSGVTQTPKHLITATGQRVTLRCSPRSGDLSVYWYQQSLDQGLQFLIQYYNGEERAKGNILERFSAQQFPDLHSELNLSSLELGDSALYFCASSVDPSVGETQYFGPGTRLLVL.

The chain carries TRBV11-3 and TRBJ1-1; tentative D call: TRBD1 (5 bases). Trimming removed 5 bases from V and 4 bases from J, with 20 bases in between. Germline lookup yields CDR1 SGHNT and CDR2 YENEEA. CDR3 length equals 16 residues. Here the CDR3 reads CASSQGKEISGTEAFF. The DNA of the CDR3 is TGTGCCAGCAGCCAGGGCAAGGAGATCTCGGGCACTGAAGCTTTCTTT. The variable domain in full, completed from reference TRBV11-3 and TRBJ1-1, reads EAGVVQSPRYKIIEKKQPVAFWCNPISGHNTLYWYLQNLGQGPELLIRYENEEAVDDSQLPKDRFSAERLKGVDSTLKIQPAELGDSAVYLCASSQGKEISGTEAFFGQGTRLTVV.

The CDR3 nucleotides read TGTGCCAGCAGTTCCCCTTGGGGACAGGGACCACACGAGCAGTACTTC. Protein sequence: CASSSPWGQGPHEQYF. The gene calls are TRBV27 and TRBJ2-7; 9 bases map to TRBD1. V shed 4 bases and J 5 bases; nucleotides not matched to a gene: 12. The CDR3 is 16 amino acids. Germline loops: CDR1 MNHEY, CDR2 SMNVEV (reference sequence).

CDR3 DNA: TGTGCTAGTGGTTTGCAGGGGGTTTACGGCCCCCTCCACTTT. It codes for CASGLQGVYGPLHF. The chain employs TRBV12-5 and TRBJ1-6; TRBD1 agrees at 7 bases. The V and J ends lost 2 bases and 13 bases, in that order; junction bases with no gene match: 8. The CDR3 totals 14 residues. Germline assignment: CDR1 LGHNT and CDR2 FRNRAP.

This chain connects TRBV28 to TRBJ2-2; D uncertain. This CDR3 comprises 13 residues. Looked up from germline, CDR1 is MDHEN and CDR2 is SYDVKM. The V end was cut by 6 bases, the J end by 3 bases, with 8 bases between. CDR3 residues: CASSPHDTGELFF. The CDR3 DNA sequence: TGTGCCAGCAGCCCACATGACACCGGGGAGCTGTTTTTT.